The 31 T cell receptor beta chains presented below share a single source sample, sequenced in a study of blood T cell repertoires in COVID-19. This table comes from immunoSEQ multiplex PCR, and its TCRdb copy is limited to in-frame clones, with some not included. The sample lists fewer than 250,000 clones; just under 90% were seen once. Material for sequencing was PBMCs or T cells enriched from blood (not recorded which). The origin of the receptors is a man aged 50-60 years who had been exposed to COVID-19.

The rearrangement uses TRBV9 and TRBJ1-2, with 7 bases matching TRBD1. J gave up 3 bases and V 2 bases, and 7 bases lay outside the gene matches. The CDR3 is 15 amino acids. The germline CDR1 and CDR2 sequences are SGDLS and YYNGEE. The CDR3 here is CASSVYPTGDYGYTF. The CDR3 coding sequence is TGTGCCAGCAGCGTCTATCCTACAGGGGACTATGGCTACACCTTC.

The chain employs TRBV10-3 and TRBJ1-6, with 9 bases lining up with TRBD1. Germline V gene lookup returns CDR1 ENHRY and CDR2 SYGVKD. This CDR3 has 16 amino acids. Germline trimming cut 5 bases from V and 3 bases from J; bases unmatched to any gene: 5. The CDR3 sequence is CAISHTGGLYNSPLHF. The CDR3 DNA sequence: TGTGCCATCAGTCACACAGGGGGCCTCTATAATTCACCCCTCCACTTT.

The V call is TRBV5-1, the J call TRBJ2-1, with TRBD2 matching over 7 bases. This CDR3 is built from 16 residues. Losses at the gene ends were 0 bases for V and 2 bases for J; bases not matched to a gene: 5. Germline-derived CDR1 and CDR2 are SGHRS and YFSETQ. The CDR3 DNA reads TGCGCCAGCAGCTTGGTGGCGGGAGTAACCTACAATGAGCAGTTCTTC. This encodes CASSLVAGVTYNEQFF.

The count of this clone is one. The chain links TRBV5-5 to TRBJ2-5; D is perhaps TRBD1 (5 bases). V lost 4 bases, J lost 3 bases, and 13 bases lay in between. The germline V gene encodes CDR1 SGHKS and CDR2 YYEKEE (reference sequence). The CDR3 is 14 residues long. CDR3 nucleotide sequence: TGTGCCAGCAGCCAACCGGTAGGGGAAGAGACCCAGTACTTC. Amino acid sequence: CASSQPVGEETQYF.

This chain connects TRBV9 to TRBJ2-5; D ambiguous. The CDR3 loop spans 12 amino acids. CDR1 and CDR2 from the germline V gene are SGDLS and YYNGEE. V was shortened by 0 bases and J by 9 bases, with 9 bases between the two germline ends. CDR3 protein: CASSVGWSAQYF. In DNA form, the CDR3 reads TGTGCCAGCAGCGTAGGATGGAGTGCCCAGTACTTC.

V gene TRBV6-6 combines with J gene TRBJ2-1; 8 nucleotides line up with TRBD2. The junction had 13 bases not matched to a gene; V was cut back by 1 base and J by 11 bases. Germline V gene lookup returns CDR1 MNHNY and CDR2 SVGAGI (reference sequence). This CDR3 comprises 16 residues. Here the CDR3 reads CASSYWSREDTMKQFF. The CDR3 DNA sequence: TGTGCCAGCAGTTACTGGTCGCGGGAGGATACAATGAAGCAGTTCTTC.

V and J are TRBV4-1 and TRBJ1-2; 9 bases align to TRBD1. The V and J ends lost 2 bases and 3 bases, in that order; junction bases with no gene match: 10. The CDR3 runs to 17 residues. CDR1 MGHRA and CDR2 YSYEKL come from the germline V gene. DNA of the CDR3: TGCGCCAGCAGCCAATCCGGGACAGGGCCCTGGGACTATGGCTACACCTTC. Residues: CASSQSGTGPWDYGYTF.

This chain connects TRBV5-6 to TRBJ2-2; 7 positions agree with TRBD2. Germline V gives CDR1 SGHDT, CDR2 YYEEEE. The trim removed 6 bases at V and 13 bases at J, leaving 18 bases unmatched. CDR3 length: 15 residues. CDR3 residues: CASTVGLELNPGLFF. CDR3 nucleotides: TGTGCCAGCACCGTAGGACTAGAATTAAATCCGGGGCTGTTTTTT.

The J gene is TRBJ2-2, the V gene TRBV7-9; weak D call: TRBD1 (6 bases). This CDR3 is built from 18 residues. Germline CDR1 is SEHNR and CDR2 is FQNEAQ (reference sequence). V lost 8 bases and J 0 bases, leaving 22 bases between the germline ends. The CDR3 DNA sequence: TGTGCCAGCGGGGACATAGACAGCCTACCAACGAACACCGGGGAGCTGTTTTTT. Protein: CASGDIDSLPTNTGELFF.

V gene TRBV5-8 combines with J gene TRBJ2-3; 8 nucleotides align to TRBD1. J lost 5 bases, V lost 4 bases, and 9 bases had no gene match. The CDR3 sequence is 15 residues long. Looked up from germline, CDR1 is SGHTS and CDR2 is YDEGEE. CDR3 DNA sequence: TGTGCCAGCAGCCCCGGACAGGGCCCAAAAGATACGCAGTATTTT. As protein: CASSPGQGPKDTQYF. The full variable domain, completed using reference TRBV5-8 and TRBJ2-3, is EAGVTQSPTHLIKTRGQQATLRCSPISGHTSVYWYQQALGLGLQFLLWYDEGEERNRGNFPPRFSGRQFPNYSSELNVNALELEDSALYLCASSPGQGPKDTQYFGPGTRLTVL.

The CDR3, as DNA: TGCAGCGTTGATAGTGGGACAGGGGGCAGTACGCAGTATTTT. Translating gives CSVDSGTGGSTQYF. The J gene is TRBJ2-3, the V gene TRBV29-1; 12 nucleotides align to TRBD1. With 3 bases clipped from V and 8 bases from J, the junction kept 6 bases outside the gene matches. This CDR3 comprises 14 residues. Germline assignment: CDR1 SQVTM and CDR2 ANQGSEA.

The rearrangement links TRBV27 to TRBJ1-1; 7 positions match TRBD1. In germline, CDR1 is MNHEY, CDR2 SMNVEV (reference sequence). The V gene end was trimmed by 0 bases and the J gene end by 5 bases; junction bases not matched to a gene: 6. The CDR3 totals 15 residues. In DNA form, the CDR3 reads TGTGCCAGCAGTTTATCGGGTCAGGGGGGAACTGAAGCTTTCTTT. Its protein product is CASSLSGQGGTEAFF.

V usage is TRBV7-3 and J usage is TRBJ2-1; the match to TRBD2 covers 14 bases. Germline trimming cut 3 bases from V and 7 bases from J; bases unmatched to any gene: 5. Germline V gene lookup returns CDR1 SGHTA and CDR2 FQGTGA. The CDR3 has 16 amino acids. The CDR3 region is CASSLMGLAGDNEQFF. CDR3 in DNA: TGTGCCAGCAGCTTGATGGGACTAGCGGGAGATAATGAGCAGTTCTTC.

This clone appeared once. J is TRBJ2-2 and V is TRBV5-1; 9 bases map to TRBD2. This CDR3 contains 16 residues. V lost 4 bases to trimming and J lost 1 base; unmatched junction nucleotides: 5. Germline CDR1 is SGHRS and CDR2 is YFSETQ. The CDR3 DNA is TGCGCCAGCAGCACTAGGACTAGCGTGAACACCGGGGAGCTGTTTTTT. Encoded protein: CASSTRTSVNTGELFF. The full variable domain, its missing parts supplied by reference TRBV5-1 and TRBJ2-2, is KAGVTQTPRYLIKTRGQQVTLSCSPISGHRSVSWYQQTPGQGLQFLFEYFSETQRNKGNFPGRFSGRQFSNSRSEMNVSTLELGDSALYLCASSTRTSVNTGELFFGEGSRLTVL.

The chain joins TRBV30 to TRBJ2-7; D is unresolved. V was clipped by 5 bases and J by 0 bases, with 8 bases between them. The CDR3 runs to 12 residues. Germline V gene lookup returns CDR1 GTSNPN and CDR2 SVGIG (reference sequence). CDR3 DNA sequence: TGTGCCTGGTCTGTCAGCTCCTACGAGCAGTACTTC. It codes for CAWSVSSYEQYF. The whole variable domain, filled in from reference TRBV30 and TRBJ2-7, reads SQTIHQWPATLVQPVGSPLSLECTVEGTSNPNLYWYRQAAGRGLQLLFYSVGIGQISSEVPQNLSASRPQDRQFILSSKKLLLSDSGFYLCAWSVSSYEQYFGPGTRLTVT.

The J gene is TRBJ2-3, the V gene TRBV7-9; 8 bases are a match to TRBD2. Unmatched junction bases numbered 9, after V lost 1 base and J lost 9 bases. This CDR3 region has 15 residues. CDR1 and CDR2 (germline): SEHNR, FQNEAQ (reference sequence). The CDR3 DNA reads as TGTGCCAGCAGCTTAGTTCTAGCGGGCCCCCAGACGCAGTATTTT. Amino acids: CASSLVLAGPQTQYF.

V usage is TRBV6-1 and J usage is TRBJ1-5, with D perhaps TRBD1 (5 bases). Trimming took 0 bases from V and 6 from J, leaving 15 bases between them. The CDR3 is made up of 16 amino acids. Germline V lookup: CDR1 MNHNS, CDR2 SASEGT. The CDR3 DNA reads as TGTGCCAGCAGTGAAGCGGGCGGGGCGCGAGCTCAGCCCCAGCATTTT. Translated: CASSEAGGARAQPQHF.

This chain's CDR3 is CASSRGTVSYEQYF. CDR3 DNA sequence: TGCGCCAGCAGCCGGGGGACAGTTTCCTACGAGCAGTACTTC. The rearrangement links TRBV5-1 to TRBJ2-7; D might be TRBD1 (7 bases). Germline loops: CDR1 SGHRS, CDR2 YFSETQ. CDR3 size: 14 residues. The V end lost 4 bases, the J end lost 1 base, and 12 bases lay between the germline ends.

This clone is a singleton in its sample. V gene TRBV27 combines with J gene TRBJ1-1, with 8 bases that match TRBD1. The CDR3 runs to 14 residues. The trim removed 5 bases at V and 4 bases at J, leaving 6 bases unmatched. CDR1 is MNHEY and CDR2 is SMNVEV in the germline V gene (reference sequence). For the CDR3, the DNA is TGTGCCAGCAGTCCGCAGACAGGGGTCACTGAAGCTTTCTTT. It translates to CASSPQTGVTEAFF.

The chain carries TRBV2 and TRBJ1-5; no firm D call. V dropped 4 bases and J dropped 11 bases, with 18 bases sitting between them. Germline lookup yields CDR1 SNHLY and CDR2 FYNNEI. The CDR3 totals 14 residues. The DNA of the CDR3 is TGTGCCAGCAGTGTAAGTATAGCTCCAGAAGCCCAGCATTTT. Translated: CASSVSIAPEAQHF.

V gene TRBV28 combines with J gene TRBJ1-6; D gene unclear. The length of the CDR3 is 12 residues. The V end lost 3 bases, the J end lost 14 bases, and 11 bases lay between the germline ends. Per the germline V gene, CDR1 is MDHEN and CDR2 is SYDVKM. As DNA, the CDR3 is TGTGCCAGCAGTTTTCAGCTAGGATCCCTCCACTTT. Translation: CASSFQLGSLHF.

The chain combines TRBV24-1 with TRBJ1-2; possible D gene TRBD1, 6 bases. Trimming took 1 base from V and 6 from J, leaving 11 bases between them. The germline V gene encodes CDR1 KGHDR and CDR2 SFDVKD. The CDR3 consists of 14 residues. CDR3 nucleotides: TGTGCCACCAGTGATTTAAACAGGGTAGATGGCTACACCTTC. It yields the protein CATSDLNRVDGYTF.

The chain uses TRBV2 and TRBJ1-2, with D unclear. The CDR3 covers 14 residues. Germline values: CDR1 SNHLY, CDR2 FYNNEI. Trimming removed 1 base from V and 6 bases from J, with 12 bases in between. The CDR3 region has the DNA TGTGCCAGCAGTGAAGGCCTAGAGGCAGATGGCTACACCTTC. Translating gives CASSEGLEADGYTF.

The J gene is TRBJ2-3, the V gene TRBV18; 7 positions agree with TRBD2. The length of the CDR3 is 16 residues. V trimming: 3 bases; J trimming: 1 base; junction bases outside the gene matches: 7. Looked up from germline, CDR1 is KGHSH and CDR2 is LQKENI. The chain's CDR3 is CASSPTGTIRTDTQYF. DNA for the CDR3: TGTGCCAGCTCACCGACCGGGACTATACGCACAGATACGCAGTATTTT.

The chain uses TRBV30 and TRBJ1-2; 8 bases align to TRBD1. The CDR3 covers 12 residues. Germline lookup yields CDR1 GTSNPN and CDR2 SVGIG (reference sequence). V lost 4 bases, J lost 4 bases, and 2 bases stayed unmatched. The CDR3, as DNA: TGTGCCTGGACCAGGGGGCTCTATGGCTACACCTTC. It codes for CAWTRGLYGYTF.

In DNA form, the CDR3 reads TGTGCCAGCTCAGAAAACTCTGGAAACACCATATATTTT. Protein product: CASSENSGNTIYF. V is TRBV11-3 and J is TRBJ1-3; D gene unclear. V lost 8 bases and J 0 bases, leaving 8 bases between the germline ends. In germline, CDR1 is SGHNT, CDR2 YENEEA. The CDR3 consists of 13 residues. Combining the CDR3 with reference TRBV11-3 and TRBJ1-3 gives the whole variable domain EAGVVQSPRYKIIEKKQPVAFWCNPISGHNTLYWYLQNLGQGPELLIRYENEEAVDDSQLPKDRFSAERLKGVDSTLKIQPAELGDSAVYLCASSENSGNTIYFGEGSWLTVV.

The chain carries TRBV6-1 and TRBJ1-5; D gene ambiguous. Germline assignment: CDR1 MNHNS and CDR2 SASEGT. There are 14 residues in the CDR3. V was trimmed by 3 bases and J by 5 bases, leaving 11 bases between them. This CDR3 reads CASSEITTHQPQHF. DNA for the CDR3: TGTGCCAGCAGTGAGATAACTACCCATCAGCCCCAGCATTTT.

The CDR3 loop is CASSSGQGESYGYTF. The CDR3, as DNA: TGCGCCAGCAGCTCCGGACAGGGGGAAAGCTATGGCTACACCTTC. This chain links TRBV5-1 with TRBJ1-2, with TRBD1 identical over 10 bases. The ends lost 3 bases at V and 4 bases at J; junction bases unmatched: 6. The CDR3 loop spans 15 amino acids. CDR1 is SGHRS and CDR2 is YFSETQ in the germline V gene.

This chain joins TRBV30 and TRBJ2-6, with TRBD1 matching 9 bases. The CDR3 runs 16 residues. Germline-derived CDR1 and CDR2 are GTSNPN and SVGIG (reference sequence). V dropped 5 bases and J dropped 0; count of bases not matched to a gene: 5. The CDR3 spells CAWDRGGSSGANVLTF. DNA for the CDR3: TGTGCCTGGGACAGGGGGGGAAGCTCTGGGGCCAACGTCCTGACTTTC.

The chain recombines TRBV19 with TRBJ1-1, with 7 bases matching TRBD1. The length of the CDR3 is 14 residues. Germline loops: CDR1 LNHDA, CDR2 SQIVND (reference sequence). V shed 7 bases, J shed 3 bases, and the junction held 8 bases outside the gene matches. The CDR3 DNA follows: TGTGCCAGTAAACTCCAAACAGGGGACACTGAAGCTTTCTTT. Protein sequence: CASKLQTGDTEAFF.

This clone was picked up one time. This chain connects TRBV24-1 to TRBJ2-3, with a tentative D call TRBD2 (5 bases). CDR1 and CDR2 from the germline V gene are KGHDR and SFDVKD. This CDR3 is built from 17 residues. V lost 4 bases to trimming and J lost 4 bases, with 20 bases between them. CDR3 bases: TGTGCCACCAGTGACATGGCCGACGGGAACATTGCAGATACGCAGTATTTT. Encoded protein: CATSDMADGNIADTQYF.